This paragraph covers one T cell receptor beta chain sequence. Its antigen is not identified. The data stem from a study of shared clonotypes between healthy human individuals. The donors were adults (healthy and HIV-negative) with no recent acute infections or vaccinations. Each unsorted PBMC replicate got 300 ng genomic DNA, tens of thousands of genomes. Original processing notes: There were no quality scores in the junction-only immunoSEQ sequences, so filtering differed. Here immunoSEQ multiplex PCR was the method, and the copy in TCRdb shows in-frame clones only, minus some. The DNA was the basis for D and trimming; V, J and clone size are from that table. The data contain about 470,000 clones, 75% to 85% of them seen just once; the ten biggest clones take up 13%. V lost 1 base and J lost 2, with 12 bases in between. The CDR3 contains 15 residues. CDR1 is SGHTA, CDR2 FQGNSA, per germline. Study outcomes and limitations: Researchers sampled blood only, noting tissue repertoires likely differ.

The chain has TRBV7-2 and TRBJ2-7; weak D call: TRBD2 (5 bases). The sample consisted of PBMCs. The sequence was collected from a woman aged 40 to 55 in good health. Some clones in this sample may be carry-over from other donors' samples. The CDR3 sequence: CASSLVGVETYEQYF. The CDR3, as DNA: TGTGCCAGCAGCTTAGTCGGGGTTGAAACCTACGAGCAGTACTTC.